The source of this TCR beta chain is a study of OX40 agonist ivuxolimab in advanced cancers. Study background: Treatment of patients was with ivuxolimab, an agonistic anti-OX40 (CD134) antibody.

TCRdb's table, derived via immunoSEQ multiplex PCR, lists solely in-frame clones and lacks some. The sample consists of approximately 37,000 clones, around 83% of them appearing once. Autoimmune disease history or systemic immunosuppression led to patient exclusion. The CDR3 consists of 15 residues. V was clipped by 7 bases and J by 6 bases; unmatched bases: 12. Germline V lookup: CDR1 SNHLY, CDR2 FYNNEI. The gene calls are TRBV2 and TRBJ2-1, with 7 bases fitting TRBD2. This receptor was taken from an adult with an advanced solid tumor such as melanoma, head and neck, liver or kidney cancer. Source: CD4+ or CD8+ T cells sorted from blood, taken in a trial of the OX40 agonist ivuxolimab. The CDR3 loop is CASMGGRAFLNEQFF. CDR3 in DNA: TGTGCCAGCATGGGAGGGAGGGCCTTTCTCAATGAGCAGTTCTTC.